The 8 T cell receptor beta chains below were found in one sample sequenced in a study of blood T cell repertoires in COVID-19. Repertoires were generated with immunoSEQ multiplex PCR, while TCRdb's copy carries only in-frame clones and drops some. The profile shows approximately 150,000 clones, about 85% of them singletons. Sequenced material: peripheral blood. These receptors originate from a man aged 35 to 55 with acute or convalescent COVID-19.

On this clone: Other DNA sequences in this sample translate to the same CDR3. CDR3 in amino acids: CASSPGTDTYEQYF. CDR3 DNA: TGTGCCAGCTCACCCGGGACAGATACATACGAGCAGTACTTC. This chain uses TRBV18 with TRBJ2-7, with 7 positions matching TRBD1. CDR1 KGHSH and CDR2 LQKENI come from the germline V gene. Germline trimming cut 3 bases from V and 4 bases from J; bases unmatched to any gene: 6. The CDR3 loop spans 14 amino acids.

The chain uses TRBV4-2 and TRBJ2-7, with D possibly being TRBD2 (6 bases). The germline CDR1 and CDR2 sequences are LGHNA and YNFKEQ. The CDR3 consists of 16 residues. Trimming took off 0 bases at V and 3 bases at J, with 15 bases between the two ends. The CDR3 DNA sequence: TGTGCCAGCAGCCAAGAGGGCCCGGGGGAGCACTACGAGCAGTACTTC. This translates into CASSQEGPGEHYEQYF.

As concerns this clone: Other DNA sequences within the sample encode an identical CDR3. The V call is TRBV19, the J call TRBJ1-2; D may be TRBD1 (6 bases). Trimming stripped 5 bases from V and 3 bases from J, with 16 bases between. The germline gives CDR1 LNHDA, CDR2 SQIVND (reference sequence). There are 15 residues in the CDR3. CDR3: CASSPGTLVYYGYTF. CDR3 DNA sequence: TGTGCCAGTAGTCCCGGGACATTGGTGTACTATGGCTACACCTTC.

This clone showed up just a few times. The rearrangement links TRBV7-2 to TRBJ1-5; D not resolved. Germline CDR1 is SGHTA and CDR2 is FQGNSA. The CDR3 consists of 15 residues. V lost 4 bases and J 5 bases, leaving 15 bases between the germline ends. The CDR3 bases are TGTGCCAGCAGCTCGGACGGACGGGAGGATCAGCCCCAGCATTTT. It yields the protein CASSSDGREDQPQHF.

DNA of the CDR3: TGTGCCAGCAGTCGCTCGGACAGGGGCCTCTCTGGAAACACCATATATTTT. Protein: CASSRSDRGLSGNTIYF. This rearrangement joins TRBV27 to TRBJ1-3, with 9 bases identical to TRBD1. Germline CDR1 MNHEY, CDR2 SMNVEV (reference sequence). The CDR3 runs 17 residues. The V gene end was trimmed by 5 bases and the J gene end by 0 bases; junction bases not matched to a gene: 8.

This chain uses TRBV12-3 or TRBV12-4 with TRBJ1-2, with D unclear. This CDR3 comprises 13 residues. V lost 3 bases to trimming and J lost 2 bases, with 7 bases between them. The CDR3 spells CASSLEENYGYTF. CDR3 nucleotides: TGTGCCAGCAGTTTGGAGGAGAACTATGGCTACACCTTC.

The J gene is TRBJ1-4, the V gene TRBV18; 7 bases match TRBD1. The CDR3 runs 14 residues. V shed 3 bases and J 6 bases; nucleotides not matched to a gene: 4. CDR1 and CDR2 from the germline V gene are KGHSH and LQKENI. CDR3 coding DNA: TGTGCCAGCTCACCCGGGACAGCCTATGAAAAACTGTTTTTT. It specifies CASSPGTAYEKLFF.

The chain recombines TRBV6-2 or TRBV6-3 with TRBJ2-4; 9 nucleotides line up with TRBD2. V dropped 2 bases and J dropped 4; count of bases not matched to a gene: 9. Germline values: CDR1 MNHEY, CDR2 SVGEGT. The CDR3 spans 17 residues. The CDR3 reads CASSYGGGDFPKNIQYF. The DNA for the CDR3 is TGTGCCAGCAGTTACGGCGGGGGGGACTTCCCTAAAAACATTCAGTACTTC.